This T cell receptor beta chain is drawn from a study of cytomegalovirus exposure and HLA in healthy donors. Germline assignment: CDR1 LGHNA and CDR2 YSLEER. The V gene lost 0 bases and the J gene lost 1 base, with 13 bases spanning the gap. The CDR3 spans 18 residues. The protocol was immunoSEQ multiplex PCR, while the TCRdb copy is restricted to in-frame clones and leaves out a portion. The table shows around 75,000 clones, with about 85% occurring only once. The sample was PBMCs. This clonotype originated in a man between 25 and 39 years old in good health and CMV-seronegative. This rearrangement joins TRBV4-3 to TRBJ2-6; D might be TRBD1 (5 bases). CDR3 sequence reads: CASSQEPPTASGANVLTF. CDR3 DNA: TGCGCCAGCAGCCAAGAACCCCCGACAGCTTCTGGGGCCAACGTCCTGACTTTC.